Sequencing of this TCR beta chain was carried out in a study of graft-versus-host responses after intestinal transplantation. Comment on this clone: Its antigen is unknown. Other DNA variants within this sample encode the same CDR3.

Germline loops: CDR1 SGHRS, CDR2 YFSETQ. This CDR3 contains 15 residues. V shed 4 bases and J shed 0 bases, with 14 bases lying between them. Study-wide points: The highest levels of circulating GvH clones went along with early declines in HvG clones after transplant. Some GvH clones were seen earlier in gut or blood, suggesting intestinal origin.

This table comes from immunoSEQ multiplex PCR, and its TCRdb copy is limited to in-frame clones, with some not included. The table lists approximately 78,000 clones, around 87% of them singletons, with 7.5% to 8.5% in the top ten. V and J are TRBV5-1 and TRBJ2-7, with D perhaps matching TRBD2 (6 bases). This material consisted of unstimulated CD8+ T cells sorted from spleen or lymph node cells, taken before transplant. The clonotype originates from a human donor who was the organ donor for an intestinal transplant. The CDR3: CASSLGGSVSYEQYF. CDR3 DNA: TGCGCCAGCAGCCTGGGAGGTTCCGTCTCCTACGAGCAGTACTTC.